These 10 T cell receptor beta chains came from one sample sequenced in a study of blood T cell repertoires in COVID-19. The data were produced by immunoSEQ multiplex PCR, yet TCRdb's version contains in-frame clones alone and is incomplete. The sample records roughly 120,000 clones, around nine tenths being singletons. Specimen: peripheral blood. All receptors derive from a woman aged 50 to 65 with acute or convalescent COVID-19.

This rearrangement joins TRBV2 to TRBJ2-2, with D perhaps TRBD2 (6 bases). The CDR3 sequence is 15 residues long. Between the trimmed V and J ends, which lost 5 bases and 3 bases, there was a span of 13 bases. Germline-derived CDR1 and CDR2 are SNHLY and FYNNEI. CDR3 amino acids: CASSLGGRDTGELFF. CDR3 coding DNA: TGTGCCAGCAGTCTGGGGGGTCGGGACACCGGGGAGCTGTTTTTT.

In its sample, this clone was seen a few times. The gene calls are TRBV5-5 and TRBJ2-7; tentative D call: TRBD1 (6 bases). Trimming took off 4 bases at V and 5 bases at J, with 16 bases between the two ends. This CDR3 has 14 residues. Germline-derived CDR1 and CDR2 are SGHKS and YYEKEE (reference sequence). Here the CDR3 DNA reads TGTGCCAGCAGCCCCACCCGACAGGTACACGAGCAGTACTTC. Encoded protein: CASSPTRQVHEQYF.

The chain links TRBV4-2 to TRBJ2-1, with a possible D match to TRBD2 (6 bases). The CDR3 is 16 amino acids. The germline V and J ends were trimmed by 0 bases and 3 bases, with 12 bases remaining between them. Germline CDR1 LGHNA, CDR2 YNFKEQ. This CDR3 is CASSQDYGTRYNEQFF. In nucleotides, the CDR3 is TGTGCCAGCAGCCAAGATTATGGGACTCGCTACAATGAGCAGTTCTTC.

The chain employs TRBV5-1 and TRBJ2-1, with D maybe TRBD1 (6 bases). Between the trimmed V and J ends, which lost 3 bases and 5 bases, there was a span of 9 bases. The CDR3 contains 13 residues. Germline V gene data show CDR1 as SGHRS and CDR2 as YFSETQ. CDR3 region: CASSSGQHNEQFF. CDR3 bases: TGCGCCAGCAGCTCAGGACAGCACAATGAGCAGTTCTTC.

A few counts support this clone. Other DNA sequences in this specimen translate into the identical CDR3. J is TRBJ1-5 and V is TRBV24-1; D is uncertain. Germline V lookup: CDR1 KGHDR, CDR2 SFDVKD. Trimming left V 3 bases short and J 3 bases short, with 17 bases between. This CDR3 has 17 residues. The DNA for the CDR3 is TGTGCCACCAGTGATCCCCGACGAGGCCCTTCCAATCAGCCCCAGCATTTT. Its protein is CATSDPRRGPSNQPQHF.

The chain recombines TRBV18 with TRBJ2-4, with 10 bases identical to TRBD2. V was clipped by 4 bases and J by 7 bases; unmatched bases: 7. Looked up from germline, CDR1 is KGHSH and CDR2 is LQKENI. The CDR3 is 15 amino acids. This CDR3 is CASSLGLAGVNIQYF. The CDR3 DNA reads TGTGCCAGCTCACTGGGGCTAGCGGGAGTCAACATTCAGTACTTC. The whole variable domain, filled in from reference TRBV18 and TRBJ2-4, reads NAGVMQNPRHLVRRRGQEARLRCSPMKGHSHVYWYRQLPEEGLKFMVYLQKENIIDESGMPKERFSAEFPKEGPSILRIQQVVRGDSAAYFCASSLGLAGVNIQYFGAGTRLSVL.

CDR3 DNA sequence: TGTGCCAGCAGTTTGGGGACTAGCGCTCTTGCCTACGAGCAGTACTTC. This sequence encodes CASSLGTSALAYEQYF. V is TRBV28 and J is TRBJ2-7, with TRBD2 identical over 10 bases. The CDR3 is 16 amino acids. V dropped 3 bases and J dropped 2; count of bases not matched to a gene: 7. The germline V gene encodes CDR1 MDHEN and CDR2 SYDVKM. Full variable domain (rest looked up from reference TRBV28 and TRBJ2-7): DVKVTQSSRYLVKRTGEKVFLECVQDMDHENMFWYRQDPGLGLRLIYFSYDVKMKEKGDIPEGYSVSREKKERFSLILESASTNQTSMYLCASSLGTSALAYEQYFGPGTRLTVT.

The genes are TRBV4-2 and TRBJ2-1; 12 nucleotides agree with TRBD2. This CDR3 region has 16 residues. Germline V gene sequence: CDR1 LGHNA, CDR2 YNFKEQ. V lost 0 bases and J lost 9; bases outside the gene matches: 6. CDR3 nucleotide sequence: TGTGCCAGCAGCCAAGACCCTAGCGGGAGGGCCTTTGAGCAGTTCTTC. This encodes CASSQDPSGRAFEQFF.

The chain links TRBV6-5 to TRBJ2-6, with 7 bases lining up with TRBD1. Losses at the gene ends were 6 bases for V and 4 bases for J; bases not matched to a gene: 6. Germline assignment: CDR1 MNHEY and CDR2 SVGAGI. The CDR3 totals 15 residues. The CDR3 reads CASRKTGFGANVLTF. In DNA, the CDR3 is TGTGCCAGCAGGAAGACAGGGTTCGGGGCCAACGTCCTGACTTTC.

This clone was seen a handful of times. The chain links TRBV10-1 to TRBJ2-3, with TRBD2 as a possible D gene (6 bases). Germline assignment: CDR1 WNHNN and CDR2 SYGVQD (reference sequence). There are 19 residues in the CDR3. The V gene lost 1 base and the J gene lost 4 bases, with 24 bases spanning the gap. CDR3 sequence (DNA): TGCGCCAGCAGTGAGTGGGCGGAGAGACAGCGGGTCGGAGCAGATACGCAGTATTTT. Its protein product is CASSEWAERQRVGADTQYF.